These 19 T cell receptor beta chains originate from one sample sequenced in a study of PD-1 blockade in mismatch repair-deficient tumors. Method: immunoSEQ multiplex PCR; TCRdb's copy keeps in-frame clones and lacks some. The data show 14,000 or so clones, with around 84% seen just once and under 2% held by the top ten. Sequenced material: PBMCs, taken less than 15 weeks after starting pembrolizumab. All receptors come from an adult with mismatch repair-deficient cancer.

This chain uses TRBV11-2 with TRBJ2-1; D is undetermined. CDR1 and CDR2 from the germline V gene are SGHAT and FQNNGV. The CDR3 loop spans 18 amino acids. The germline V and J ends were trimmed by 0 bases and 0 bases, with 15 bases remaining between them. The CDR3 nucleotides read TGTGCCAGCAGCTTAGATCTGGGCTTTATAAGCTCCTACAATGAGCAGTTCTTC. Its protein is CASSLDLGFISSYNEQFF.

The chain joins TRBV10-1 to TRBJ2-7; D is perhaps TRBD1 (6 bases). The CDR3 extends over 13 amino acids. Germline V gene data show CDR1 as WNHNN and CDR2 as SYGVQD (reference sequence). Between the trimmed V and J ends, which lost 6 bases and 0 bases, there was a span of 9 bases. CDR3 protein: CASSQDSSYEQYF. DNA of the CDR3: TGCGCCAGCAGCCAGGACAGCTCCTACGAGCAGTACTTC.

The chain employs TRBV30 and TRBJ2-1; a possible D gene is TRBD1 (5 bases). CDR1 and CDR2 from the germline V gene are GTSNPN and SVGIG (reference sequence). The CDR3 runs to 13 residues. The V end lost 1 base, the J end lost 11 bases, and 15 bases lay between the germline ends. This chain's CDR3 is CAWSEGVSLKQFF. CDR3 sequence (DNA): TGTGCCTGGAGTGAAGGGGTGTCCCTGAAGCAGTTCTTC.

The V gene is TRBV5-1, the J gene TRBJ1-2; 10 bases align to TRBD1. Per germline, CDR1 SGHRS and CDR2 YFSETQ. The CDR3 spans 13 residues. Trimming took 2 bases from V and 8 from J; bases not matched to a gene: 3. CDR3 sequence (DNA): TGCGCCAGCAGCTTTGGACAGGGGGAGGGCTACACCTTC. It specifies CASSFGQGEGYTF. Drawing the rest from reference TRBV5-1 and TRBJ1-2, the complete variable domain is KAGVTQTPRYLIKTRGQQVTLSCSPISGHRSVSWYQQTPGQGLQFLFEYFSETQRNKGNFPGRFSGRQFSNSRSEMNVSTLELGDSALYLCASSFGQGEGYTFGSGTRLTVV.

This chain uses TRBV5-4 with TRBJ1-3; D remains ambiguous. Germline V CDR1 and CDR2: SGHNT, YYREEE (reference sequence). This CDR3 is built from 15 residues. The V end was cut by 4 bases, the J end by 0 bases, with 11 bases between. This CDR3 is CASSPWAFSGNTIYF. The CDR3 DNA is TGTGCCAGCAGCCCCTGGGCCTTCTCTGGAAACACCATATATTTT.

The CDR3 protein is CASSLGLGETQYF. DNA of the CDR3: TGTGCCAGCAGCCTTGGACTTGGGGAGACCCAGTACTTC. This rearrangement joins TRBV11-3 to TRBJ2-5, with D tentatively TRBD2 (5 bases). The CDR3 runs to 13 residues. Germline loops: CDR1 SGHNT, CDR2 YENEEA. V shed 5 bases and J shed 5 bases, with 12 bases lying between them.

CDR3 sequence: CASSEVTGRETQYF. The CDR3 DNA follows: TGTGCCAGCAGCGAAGTGACAGGGAGGGAGACCCAGTACTTC. The chain has TRBV7-2 and TRBJ2-5; the D gene is possibly TRBD1 (7 bases). The CDR3 is 14 residues long. The germline gives CDR1 SGHTA, CDR2 FQGNSA. V lost 5 bases and J lost 5, with 15 bases in between.

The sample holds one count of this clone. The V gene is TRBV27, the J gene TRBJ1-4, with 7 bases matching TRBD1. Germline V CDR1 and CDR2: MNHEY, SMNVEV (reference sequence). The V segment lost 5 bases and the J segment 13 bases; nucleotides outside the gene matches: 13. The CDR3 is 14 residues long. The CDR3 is CASSPLNYRGGLFF. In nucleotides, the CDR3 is TGTGCCAGCAGTCCGCTTAACTACAGGGGAGGACTGTTTTTT.

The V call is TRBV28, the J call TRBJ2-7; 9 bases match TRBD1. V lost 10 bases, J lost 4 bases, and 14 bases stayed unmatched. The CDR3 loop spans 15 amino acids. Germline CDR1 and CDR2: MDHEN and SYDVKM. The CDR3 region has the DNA TGTGCCACACTAGGCGAGGGACAGGGTAGGTACGAGCAGTACTTC. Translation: CATLGEGQGRYEQYF.

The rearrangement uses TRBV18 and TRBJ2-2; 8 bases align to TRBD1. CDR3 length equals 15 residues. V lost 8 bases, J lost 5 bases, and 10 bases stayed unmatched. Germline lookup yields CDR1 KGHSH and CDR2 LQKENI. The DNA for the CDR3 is TGTGCCAGCGCGGATCAGGGGGCGAGAACCGGGGAGCTGTTTTTT. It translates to CASADQGARTGELFF.

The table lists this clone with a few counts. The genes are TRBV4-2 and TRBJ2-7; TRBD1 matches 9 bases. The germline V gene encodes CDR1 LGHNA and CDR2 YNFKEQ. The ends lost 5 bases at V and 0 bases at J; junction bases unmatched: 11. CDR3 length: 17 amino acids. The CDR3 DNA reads TGTGCCAGCAGCTGGGACAGGGATCAGTTGAGCTCCTACGAGCAGTACTTC. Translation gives CASSWDRDQLSSYEQYF.

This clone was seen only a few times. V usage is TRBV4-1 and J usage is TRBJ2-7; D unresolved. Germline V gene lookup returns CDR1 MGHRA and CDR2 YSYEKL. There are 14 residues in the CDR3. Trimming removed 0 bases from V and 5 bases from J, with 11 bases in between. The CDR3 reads CASSQERSGDEQYF. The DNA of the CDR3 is TGCGCCAGCAGCCAAGAGAGGAGTGGCGACGAGCAGTACTTC.

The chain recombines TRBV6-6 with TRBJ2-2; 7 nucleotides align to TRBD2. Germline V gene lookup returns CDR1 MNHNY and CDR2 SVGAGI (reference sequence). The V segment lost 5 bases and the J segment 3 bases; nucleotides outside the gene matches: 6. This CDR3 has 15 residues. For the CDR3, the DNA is TGTGCCAGCAGTCAAGCGGGATTGGACACCGGGGAGCTGTTTTTT. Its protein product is CASSQAGLDTGELFF.

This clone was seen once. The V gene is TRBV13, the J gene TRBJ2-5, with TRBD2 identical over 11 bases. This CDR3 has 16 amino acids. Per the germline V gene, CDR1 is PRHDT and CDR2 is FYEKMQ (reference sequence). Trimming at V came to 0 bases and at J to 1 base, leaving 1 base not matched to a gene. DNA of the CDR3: TGTGCCAGCAGCTTAGGCCTAGCGGGAGGCCAAGAGACCCAGTACTTC. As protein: CASSLGLAGGQETQYF.

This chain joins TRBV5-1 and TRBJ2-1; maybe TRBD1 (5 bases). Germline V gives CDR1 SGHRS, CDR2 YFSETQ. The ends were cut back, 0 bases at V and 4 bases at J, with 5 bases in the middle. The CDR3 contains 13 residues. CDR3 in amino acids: CASSLDRYNEQFF. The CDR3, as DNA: TGCGCCAGCAGCTTGGACAGGTACAATGAGCAGTTCTTC.

CDR3 coding DNA: TGTGCCAGCAGCTTAACACGGGAGCCCACAGATACGCAGTATTTT. It is translated as CASSLTREPTDTQYF. V and J are TRBV7-3 and TRBJ2-3; a possible D gene is TRBD2 (6 bases). The CDR3 runs 15 residues. CDR1 and CDR2 (germline): SGHTA, FQGTGA. Trimming shortened V by 0 bases and J by 2 bases, and 9 bases separated the two germline ends.

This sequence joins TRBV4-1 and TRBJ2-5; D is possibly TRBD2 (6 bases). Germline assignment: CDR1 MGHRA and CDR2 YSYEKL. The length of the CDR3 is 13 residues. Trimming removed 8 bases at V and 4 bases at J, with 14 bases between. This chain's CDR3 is CASSPGRPETQYF. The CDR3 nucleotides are TGCGCCAGCTCCCCTGGGAGGCCAGAGACCCAGTACTTC.

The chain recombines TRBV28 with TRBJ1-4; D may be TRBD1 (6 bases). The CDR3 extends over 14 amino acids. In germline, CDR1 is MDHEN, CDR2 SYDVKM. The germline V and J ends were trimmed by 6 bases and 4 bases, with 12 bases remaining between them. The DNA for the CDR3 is TGTGCCAGCAGCGACGGACAGCATAATGAAAAACTGTTTTTT. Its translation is CASSDGQHNEKLFF.

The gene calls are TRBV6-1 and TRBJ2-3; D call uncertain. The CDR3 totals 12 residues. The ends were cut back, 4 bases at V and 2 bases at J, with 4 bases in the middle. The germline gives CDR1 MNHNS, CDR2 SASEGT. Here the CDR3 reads CASSVNTDTQYF. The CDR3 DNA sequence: TGTGCCAGCAGTGTAAACACAGATACGCAGTATTTT.